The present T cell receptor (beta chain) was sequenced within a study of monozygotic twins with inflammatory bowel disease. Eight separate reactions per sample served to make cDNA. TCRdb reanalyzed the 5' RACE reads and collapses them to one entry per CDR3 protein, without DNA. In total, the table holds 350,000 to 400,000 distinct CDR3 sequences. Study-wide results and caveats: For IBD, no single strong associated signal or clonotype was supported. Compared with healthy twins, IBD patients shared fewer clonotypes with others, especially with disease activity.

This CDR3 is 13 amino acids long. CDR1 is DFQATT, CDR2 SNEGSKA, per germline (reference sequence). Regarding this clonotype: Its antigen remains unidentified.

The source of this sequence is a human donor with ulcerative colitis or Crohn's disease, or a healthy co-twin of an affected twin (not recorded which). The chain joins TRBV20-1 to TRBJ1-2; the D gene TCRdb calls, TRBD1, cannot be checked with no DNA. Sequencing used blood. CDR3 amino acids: CSAMGRGWVGYTF.